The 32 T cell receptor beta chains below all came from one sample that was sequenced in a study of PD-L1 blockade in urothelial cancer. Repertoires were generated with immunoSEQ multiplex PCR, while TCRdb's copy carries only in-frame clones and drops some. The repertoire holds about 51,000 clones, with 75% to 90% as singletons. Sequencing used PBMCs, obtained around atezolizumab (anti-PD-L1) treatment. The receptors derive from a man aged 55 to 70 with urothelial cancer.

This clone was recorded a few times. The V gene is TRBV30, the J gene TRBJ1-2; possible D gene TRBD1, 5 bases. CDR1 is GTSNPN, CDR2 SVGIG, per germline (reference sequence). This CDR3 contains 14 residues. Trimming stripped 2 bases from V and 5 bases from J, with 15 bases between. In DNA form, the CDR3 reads TGTGCCTGGAGTCCGACTGGGACTGCATATGGCTACACCTTC. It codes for CAWSPTGTAYGYTF.

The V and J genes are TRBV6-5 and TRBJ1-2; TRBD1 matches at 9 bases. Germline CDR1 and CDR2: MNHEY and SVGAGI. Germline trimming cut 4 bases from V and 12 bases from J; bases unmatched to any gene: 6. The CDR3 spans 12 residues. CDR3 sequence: CASSSRQGGDTF. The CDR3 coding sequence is TGTGCCAGCAGTTCTAGACAGGGGGGGGACACCTTC.

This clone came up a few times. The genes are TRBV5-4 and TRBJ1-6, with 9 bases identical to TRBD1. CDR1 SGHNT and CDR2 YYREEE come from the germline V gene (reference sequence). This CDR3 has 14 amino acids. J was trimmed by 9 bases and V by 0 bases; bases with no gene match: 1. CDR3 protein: CASSLVTGGSPLHF. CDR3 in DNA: TGTGCCAGCAGCTTGGTGACAGGGGGTTCACCCCTCCACTTT.

The DNA of the CDR3 is TGTGCCAGCAGCGGGACGGGACATGCTCGGGGCGAGCAGTACTTC. It yields the protein CASSGTGHARGEQYF. The gene calls are TRBV5-6 and TRBJ2-7; D may be TRBD1 (6 bases). Trimming shortened V by 4 bases and J by 6 bases, and 20 bases separated the two germline ends. Germline assignment: CDR1 SGHDT and CDR2 YYEEEE. The CDR3 totals 15 residues.

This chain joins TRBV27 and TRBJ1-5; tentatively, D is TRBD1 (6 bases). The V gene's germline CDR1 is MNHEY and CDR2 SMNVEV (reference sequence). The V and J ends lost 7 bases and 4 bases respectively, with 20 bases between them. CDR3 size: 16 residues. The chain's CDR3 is CASNPGGGFNNQPQHF. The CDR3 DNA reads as TGTGCCAGCAATCCTGGGGGGGGCTTTAATAATCAGCCCCAGCATTTT.

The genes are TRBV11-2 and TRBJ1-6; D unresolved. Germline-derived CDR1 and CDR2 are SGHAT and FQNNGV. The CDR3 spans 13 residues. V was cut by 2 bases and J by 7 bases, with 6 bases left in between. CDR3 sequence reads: CASSLHSNSPLHF. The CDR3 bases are TGTGCCAGCAGCTTACACTCCAATTCACCCCTCCACTTT.

CDR3 amino acids: CASSLGGENTEAFF. CDR3 bases: TGTGCCAGCAGTTTAGGGGGGGAGAACACTGAAGCTTTCTTT. The V gene is TRBV6-1, the J gene TRBJ1-1; TRBD1 might be the D (6 bases). V lost 5 bases, J lost 1 base, and 11 bases lay in between. This CDR3 comprises 14 residues. CDR1 is MNHNS and CDR2 is SASEGT in the germline V gene.

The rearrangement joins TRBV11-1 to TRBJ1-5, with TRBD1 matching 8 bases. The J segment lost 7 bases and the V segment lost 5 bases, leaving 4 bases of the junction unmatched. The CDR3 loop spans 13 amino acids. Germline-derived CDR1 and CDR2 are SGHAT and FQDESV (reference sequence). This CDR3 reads CASSGDRLQPQHF. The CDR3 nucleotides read TGTGCCAGCAGCGGGGACAGGCTCCAGCCCCAGCATTTT.

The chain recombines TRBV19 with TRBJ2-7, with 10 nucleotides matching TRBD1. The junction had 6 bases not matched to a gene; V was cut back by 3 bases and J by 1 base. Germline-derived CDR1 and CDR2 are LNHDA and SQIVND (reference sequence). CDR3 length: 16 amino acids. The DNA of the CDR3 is TGTGCCAGTAGTATCCCCGGGACAGGGGTTTCCTACGAGCAGTACTTC. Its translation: CASSIPGTGVSYEQYF.

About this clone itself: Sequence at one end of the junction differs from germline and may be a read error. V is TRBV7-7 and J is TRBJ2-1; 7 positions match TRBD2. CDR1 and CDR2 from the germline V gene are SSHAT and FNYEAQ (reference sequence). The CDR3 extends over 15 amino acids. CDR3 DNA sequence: TGTGCTAGCAGCTTAGGGGAGGGCCGTTTCCGGGAGCAGTTCTTC. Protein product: CASSLGEGRFREQFF.

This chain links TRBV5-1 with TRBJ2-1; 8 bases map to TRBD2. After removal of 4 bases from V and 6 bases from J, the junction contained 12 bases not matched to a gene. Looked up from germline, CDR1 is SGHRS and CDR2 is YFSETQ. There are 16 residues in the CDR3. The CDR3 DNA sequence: TGCGCCAGCAGCCAGGAGTCGGGGGGGCCAACCAATGAGCAGTTCTTC. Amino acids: CASSQESGGPTNEQFF.

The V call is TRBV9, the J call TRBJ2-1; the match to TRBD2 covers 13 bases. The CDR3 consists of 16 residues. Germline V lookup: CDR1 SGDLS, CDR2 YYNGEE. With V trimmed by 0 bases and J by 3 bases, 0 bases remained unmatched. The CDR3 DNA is TGTGCCAGCAGCGTAGGGACTAGCGGGGGCTACAATGAGCAGTTCTTC. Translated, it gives CASSVGTSGGYNEQFF.

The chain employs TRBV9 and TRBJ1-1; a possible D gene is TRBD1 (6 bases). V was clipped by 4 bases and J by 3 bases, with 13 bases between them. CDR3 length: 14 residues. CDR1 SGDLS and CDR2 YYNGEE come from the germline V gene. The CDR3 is CASSPEGGDTEAFF. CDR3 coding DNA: TGTGCCAGCAGCCCCGAAGGGGGGGACACTGAAGCTTTCTTT.

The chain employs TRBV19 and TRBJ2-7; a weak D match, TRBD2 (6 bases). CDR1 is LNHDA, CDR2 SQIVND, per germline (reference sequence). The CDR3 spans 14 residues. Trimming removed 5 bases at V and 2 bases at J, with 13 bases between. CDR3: CASSPRREAYEQYF. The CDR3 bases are TGTGCCAGTAGTCCCAGGAGGGAGGCCTACGAGCAGTACTTC.

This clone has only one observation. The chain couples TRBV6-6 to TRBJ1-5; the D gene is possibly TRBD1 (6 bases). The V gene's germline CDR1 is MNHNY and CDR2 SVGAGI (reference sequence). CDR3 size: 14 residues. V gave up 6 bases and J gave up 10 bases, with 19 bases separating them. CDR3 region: CASSKDMVGGPQHF. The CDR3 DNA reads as TGTGCCAGCAGCAAAGACATGGTTGGGGGCCCCCAGCATTTT.

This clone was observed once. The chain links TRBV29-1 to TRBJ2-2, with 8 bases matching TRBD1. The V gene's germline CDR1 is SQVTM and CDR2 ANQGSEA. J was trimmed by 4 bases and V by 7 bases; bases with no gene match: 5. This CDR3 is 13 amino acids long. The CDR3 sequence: CSGQGAVTGELFF. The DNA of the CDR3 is TGCAGCGGGCAGGGGGCTGTCACCGGGGAGCTGTTTTTT.

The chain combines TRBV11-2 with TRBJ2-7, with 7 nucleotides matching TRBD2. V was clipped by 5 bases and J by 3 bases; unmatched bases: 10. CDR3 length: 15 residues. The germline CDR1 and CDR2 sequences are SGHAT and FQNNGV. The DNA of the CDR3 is TGTGCCAGCAGCGCCCAGGCGGGAGTATACTACGAGCAGTACTTC. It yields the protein CASSAQAGVYYEQYF.

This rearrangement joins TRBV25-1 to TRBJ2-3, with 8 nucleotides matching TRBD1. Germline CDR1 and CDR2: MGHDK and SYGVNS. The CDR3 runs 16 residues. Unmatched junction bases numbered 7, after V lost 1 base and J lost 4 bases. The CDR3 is CASSEWRTGKSDTQYF. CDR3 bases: TGTGCCAGCAGTGAATGGCGGACAGGGAAGTCAGATACGCAGTATTTT.

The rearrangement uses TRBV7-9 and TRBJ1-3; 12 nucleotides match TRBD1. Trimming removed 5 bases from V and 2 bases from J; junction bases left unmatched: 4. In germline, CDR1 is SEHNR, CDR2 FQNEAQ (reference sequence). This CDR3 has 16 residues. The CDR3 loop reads CASSEGQGAAGNTIYF. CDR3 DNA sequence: TGTGCCAGCAGCGAGGGACAGGGGGCCGCTGGAAACACCATATATTTT.

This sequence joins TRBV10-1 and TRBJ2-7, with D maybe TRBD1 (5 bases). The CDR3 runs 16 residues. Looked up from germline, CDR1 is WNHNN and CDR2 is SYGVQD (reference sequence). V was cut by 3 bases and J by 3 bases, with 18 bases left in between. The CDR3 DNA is TGCGCCAGCAGTGATTTGGCAGGGCCCGAATTCTACGAGCAGTACTTC. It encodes CASSDLAGPEFYEQYF.

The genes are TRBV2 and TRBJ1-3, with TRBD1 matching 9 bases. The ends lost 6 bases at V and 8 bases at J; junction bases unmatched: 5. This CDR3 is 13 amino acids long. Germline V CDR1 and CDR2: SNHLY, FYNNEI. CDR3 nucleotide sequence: TGTGCCAGCAGGTACAGGGGGCTAGACACCATATATTTT. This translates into CASRYRGLDTIYF.

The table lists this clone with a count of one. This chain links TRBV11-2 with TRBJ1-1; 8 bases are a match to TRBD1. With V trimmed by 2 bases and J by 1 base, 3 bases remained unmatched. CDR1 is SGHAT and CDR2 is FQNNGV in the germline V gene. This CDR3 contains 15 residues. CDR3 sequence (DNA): TGTGCCAGCAGCTTAAGACAGGGGACGAACACTGAAGCTTTCTTT. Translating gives CASSLRQGTNTEAFF.

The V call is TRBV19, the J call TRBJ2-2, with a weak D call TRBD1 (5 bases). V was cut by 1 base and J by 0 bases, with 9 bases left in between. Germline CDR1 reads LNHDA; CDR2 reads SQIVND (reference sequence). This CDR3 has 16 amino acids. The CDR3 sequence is CASSIGGSANTGELFF. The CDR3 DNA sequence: TGTGCCAGTAGTATAGGGGGCAGTGCGAACACCGGGGAGCTGTTTTTT. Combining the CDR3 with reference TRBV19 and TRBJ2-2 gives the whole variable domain DGGITQSPKYLFRKEGQNVTLSCEQNLNHDAMYWYRQDPGQGLRLIYYSQIVNDFQKGDIAEGYSVSREKKESFPLTVTSAQKNPTAFYLCASSIGGSANTGELFFGEGSRLTVL.

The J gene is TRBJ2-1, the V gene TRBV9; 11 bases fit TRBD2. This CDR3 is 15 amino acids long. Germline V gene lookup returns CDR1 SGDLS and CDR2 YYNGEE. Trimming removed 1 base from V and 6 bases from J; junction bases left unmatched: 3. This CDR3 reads CASSVFLAGGNEQFF. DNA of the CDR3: TGTGCCAGCAGCGTATTCCTAGCGGGAGGCAATGAGCAGTTCTTC.

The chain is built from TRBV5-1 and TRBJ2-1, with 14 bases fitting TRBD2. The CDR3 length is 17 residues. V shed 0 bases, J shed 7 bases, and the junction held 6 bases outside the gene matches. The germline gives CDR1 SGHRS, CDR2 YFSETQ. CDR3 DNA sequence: TGCGCCAGCAGCTTGGAGAGGGGACTAGCGGGGGTAAATGAGCAGTTCTTC. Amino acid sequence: CASSLERGLAGVNEQFF.

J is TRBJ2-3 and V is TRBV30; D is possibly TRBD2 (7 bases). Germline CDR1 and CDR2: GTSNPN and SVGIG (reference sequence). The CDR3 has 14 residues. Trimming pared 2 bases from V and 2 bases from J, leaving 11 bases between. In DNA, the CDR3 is TGTGCCTGGAGTCCAGGGGACTACACAGATACGCAGTATTTT. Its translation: CAWSPGDYTDTQYF.

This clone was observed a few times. CDR3 bases: TGTGCCAGCAGGCGCAGGGAGGCTGAAGCTTTCTTT. Encoded protein: CASRRREAEAFF. This chain links TRBV6-5 with TRBJ1-1; a possible D gene is TRBD1 (5 bases). The V and J ends lost 6 bases and 6 bases respectively, with 11 bases between them. This CDR3 is built from 12 residues. Germline CDR1 and CDR2: MNHEY and SVGAGI.

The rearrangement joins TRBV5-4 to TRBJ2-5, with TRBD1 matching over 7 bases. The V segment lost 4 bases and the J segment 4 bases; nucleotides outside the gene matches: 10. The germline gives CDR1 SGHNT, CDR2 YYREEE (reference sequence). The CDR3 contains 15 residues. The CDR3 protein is CASSKGTELSETQYF. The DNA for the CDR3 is TGTGCCAGCAGCAAAGGGACAGAATTATCAGAGACCCAGTACTTC.

The CDR3 is CASSDFGTGFSNEQFF. The DNA for the CDR3 is TGTGCCAGCAGTGACTTTGGGACAGGGTTCAGCAATGAGCAGTTCTTC. This chain joins TRBV6-4 and TRBJ2-1; 9 nucleotides match TRBD1. The CDR3 has 16 amino acids. Unmatched junction bases numbered 7, after V lost 1 base and J lost 6 bases. From germline, CDR1 is MRHNA and CDR2 SNTAGT.

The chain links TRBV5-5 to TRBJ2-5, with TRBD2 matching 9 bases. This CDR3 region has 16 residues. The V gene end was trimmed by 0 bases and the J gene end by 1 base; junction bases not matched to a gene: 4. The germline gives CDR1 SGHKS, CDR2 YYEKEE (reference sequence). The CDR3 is CASSLASRGGQETQYF. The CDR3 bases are TGTGCCAGCAGCTTGGCGTCGCGGGGGGGCCAAGAGACCCAGTACTTC. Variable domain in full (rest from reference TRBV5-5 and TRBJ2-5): DAGVTQSPTHLIKTRGQQVTLRCSPISGHKSVSWYQQVLGQGPQFIFQYYEKEERGRGNFPDRFSARQFPNYSSELNVNALLLGDSALYLCASSLASRGGQETQYFGPGTRLLVL.

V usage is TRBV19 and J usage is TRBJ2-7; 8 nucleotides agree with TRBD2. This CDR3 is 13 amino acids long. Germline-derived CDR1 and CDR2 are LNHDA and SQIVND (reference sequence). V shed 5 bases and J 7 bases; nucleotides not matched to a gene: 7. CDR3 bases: TGTGCCAGTAGTTACGAGCGGGGGAATGAGCAGTACTTC. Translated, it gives CASSYERGNEQYF.

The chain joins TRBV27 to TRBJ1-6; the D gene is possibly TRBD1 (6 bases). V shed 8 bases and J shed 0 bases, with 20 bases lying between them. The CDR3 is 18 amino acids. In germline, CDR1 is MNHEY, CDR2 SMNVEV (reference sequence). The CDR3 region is CASQGLTSRGSYNSPLHF. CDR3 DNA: TGTGCCAGCCAGGGGCTCACATCCAGGGGCTCCTATAATTCACCCCTCCACTTT.